Below are 3 T cell receptor beta chains sequenced from a single sample in a study of control samples from healthy donors and cancer patients. Clones were sequenced by immunoSEQ multiplex PCR, and TCRdb holds only the in-frame ones, with some missing. The sample includes around 90,000 clones, around nine tenths seen only once; the top ten take about 21%. The specimen sequenced was blood. The receptors were sampled from a man aged 25 to 45 in good health.

This clone was recorded only once. CDR3 residues: CASSFDRVAGEQFF. DNA of the CDR3: TGTGCCAGCAGCTTCGACAGGGTGGCGGGTGAGCAGTTCTTC. The chain combines TRBV7-8 with TRBJ2-1, with 7 nucleotides matching TRBD1. CDR3 length: 14 residues. CDR1 is SGHVS, CDR2 FQNEAQ, per germline. V shed 3 bases, J shed 9 bases, and the junction held 8 bases outside the gene matches. Full variable domain (outside the CDR3, taken from reference TRBV7-8 and TRBJ2-1): GAGVSQSPRYKVAKRGQDVALRCDPISGHVSLFWYQQALGQGPEFLTYFQNEAQLDKSGLPSDRFFAERPEGSVSTLKIQRTQQEDSAVYLCASSFDRVAGEQFFGPGTRLTVL.

The CDR3 protein is CASSGTGRAYGYTF. The CDR3 DNA reads TGTGCCAGCAGCGGGACAGGGAGGGCGTATGGCTACACCTTC. The V call is TRBV6-5, the J call TRBJ1-2; 9 bases fit TRBD1. The trim removed 6 bases at V and 5 bases at J, leaving 7 bases unmatched. CDR3 length: 14 residues. Germline values: CDR1 MNHEY, CDR2 SVGAGI.

The chain links TRBV6-5 to TRBJ1-2; D call uncertain. Germline V lookup: CDR1 MNHEY, CDR2 SVGAGI. V was trimmed by 4 bases and J by 7 bases, leaving 16 bases between them. The CDR3 runs to 14 residues. The DNA of the CDR3 is TGTGCCAGCAGTTTCCTTGCCCCGAACCGTGGCTACACCTTC. Translation: CASSFLAPNRGYTF.